One sample yielded the 17 T cell receptor beta chains listed below, sequenced in a study of CD8+ T cells in alopecia areata. Once RNA had been extracted, it was reverse transcribed into cDNA to act as the sequencing template. The assay was immunoSEQ multiplex PCR, and TCRdb's table has in-frame clones only and misses some. The sample carries some 98,000 clones, 50% to 75% recorded once. Treatment in this sample: oral pan-JAK inhibitor, 5-10 mg twice daily. The starting material was CD8+ T cells sorted from blood, obtained at week 4, from a patient treated with tofacitinib. The receptors originated from a human donor with alopecia areata.

The chain employs TRBV4-3 and TRBJ2-1; TRBD2 matches at 8 bases. This CDR3 contains 16 residues. J lost 7 bases, V lost 0 bases, and 8 bases had no gene match. Germline CDR1 and CDR2: LGHNA and YSLEER. The CDR3 region has the DNA TGCGCCAGCAGCCAAGATCAGACGGGAGGGTCAAATGAGCAGTTCTTC. It translates to CASSQDQTGGSNEQFF.

The chain couples TRBV9 to TRBJ1-5, with 8 nucleotides matching TRBD1. The CDR3 totals 15 residues. After removal of 3 bases from V and 2 bases from J, the junction contained 4 bases not matched to a gene. Germline V gene sequence: CDR1 SGDLS, CDR2 YYNGEE. CDR3 residues: CASSAGQGRNQPQHF. CDR3 nucleotide sequence: TGTGCCAGCAGCGCCGGACAGGGTCGCAATCAGCCCCAGCATTTT.

This sequence joins TRBV9 and TRBJ2-3, with D perhaps being TRBD1 or TRBD2 (6 bases each). CDR1 and CDR2 (germline): SGDLS, YYNGEE. V dropped 0 bases and J dropped 4 bases, with 12 bases sitting between them. The CDR3 extends over 15 amino acids. CDR3 residues: CASSVAGAISDTQYF. The CDR3, as DNA: TGTGCCAGCAGCGTAGCGGGGGCCATATCAGATACGCAGTATTTT.

CDR3 nucleotides: TGTGCCAGCAGCTCAATCCCGGGGGTTTTGGAGCAGTACTTC. Its translation is CASSSIPGVLEQYF. The V call is TRBV7-9, the J call TRBJ2-7; tentatively, D is TRBD2 (6 bases). CDR1 and CDR2 from the germline V gene are SEHNR and FQNEAQ (reference sequence). The CDR3 consists of 14 residues. The V and J ends lost 4 bases and 7 bases respectively, with 17 bases between them. Combining the CDR3 with reference TRBV7-9 and TRBJ2-7 gives the whole variable domain DTGVSQNPRHKITKRGQNVTFRCDPISEHNRLYWYRQTLGQGPEFLTYFQNEAQLEKSRLLSDRFSAERPKGSFSTLEIQRTEQGDSAMYLCASSSIPGVLEQYFGPGTRLTVT.

The chain has TRBV4-1 and TRBJ2-5, with D perhaps matching TRBD1 or TRBD2 (6 bases each). Trimming removed 0 bases at V and 5 bases at J, with 10 bases between. CDR3 size: 14 residues. Germline V CDR1 and CDR2: MGHRA, YSYEKL. Here the CDR3 reads CASSQEGGLETQYF. The CDR3 nucleotides read TGCGCCAGCAGCCAAGAAGGGGGGTTGGAGACCCAGTACTTC.

The genes are TRBV6-5 and TRBJ1-4, with D possibly TRBD1 on 5 matching bases. This CDR3 is 14 amino acids long. The V end lost 8 bases, the J end lost 7 bases, and 17 bases lay between the germline ends. Germline-derived CDR1 and CDR2 are MNHEY and SVGAGI. The CDR3 bases are TGTGCCAGCGGGACTATCGGCTCCCTTGAAAAACTGTTTTTT. This encodes CASGTIGSLEKLFF.

A few counts support this clone. The V call is TRBV27, the J call TRBJ2-7, with D perhaps matching TRBD2 (6 bases). V lost 8 bases to trimming and J lost 0 bases, with 8 bases between them. The CDR3 consists of 12 residues. Germline loops: CDR1 MNHEY, CDR2 SMNVEV (reference sequence). CDR3 sequence (DNA): TGTGCCAGCCACGGGAGCTCCTACGAGCAGTACTTC. This sequence encodes CASHGSSYEQYF.

The chain uses TRBV4-1 and TRBJ1-1; perhaps TRBD1 as D (5 bases). Germline CDR1 reads MGHRA; CDR2 reads YSYEKL. This CDR3 has 13 residues. Between the trimmed V and J ends, which lost 4 bases and 9 bases, there was a span of 15 bases. The CDR3 DNA sequence: TGCGCCAGCAGCCTCGCATGGGGGGATAAAGCTTTCTTT. This gives the protein CASSLAWGDKAFF.

V usage is TRBV4-2 and J usage is TRBJ2-5, with D possibly being TRBD1 (7 bases). Trimming stripped 2 bases from V and 5 bases from J, with 15 bases between. The germline gives CDR1 LGHNA, CDR2 YNFKEQ. The CDR3 has 15 residues. CDR3 bases: TGTGCCAGCAGCCAATTCCAGGGGGGCCAGGAGACCCAGTACTTC. Translated: CASSQFQGGQETQYF.

This clone has only a few counts. V usage is TRBV6-6 and J usage is TRBJ2-2; no firm D call. CDR1 and CDR2 from the germline V gene are MNHNY and SVGAGI (reference sequence). Trimming stripped 7 bases from V and 1 base from J, with 4 bases between. This CDR3 spans 12 amino acids. CDR3 amino acids: CASIGNTGELFF. CDR3 DNA: TGTGCCAGCATCGGGAACACCGGGGAGCTGTTTTTT.

This clone has only a few counts. The genes are TRBV10-3 and TRBJ2-7; D tentatively reads TRBD1 or TRBD2 (5 bases each). This CDR3 has 12 residues. Germline CDR1 and CDR2: ENHRY and SYGVKD. Trimming left V 10 bases short and J 2 bases short, with 12 bases between. The CDR3 spells CASGQGPYEQYF. The DNA for the CDR3 is TGTGCCAGCGGGCAGGGCCCCTACGAGCAGTACTTC.

The chain employs TRBV30 and TRBJ2-7, with D perhaps TRBD1 (6 bases). The CDR3 spans 13 residues. Trimming left V 0 bases short and J 3 bases short, with 9 bases between. Germline CDR1 reads GTSNPN; CDR2 reads SVGIG (reference sequence). CDR3 loop: CAWSVQGGYEQYF. The CDR3 nucleotides are TGTGCCTGGAGTGTACAGGGCGGCTACGAGCAGTACTTC.

The chain uses TRBV15 and TRBJ2-6; tentative D call: TRBD1 (5 bases). The CDR3 runs to 15 residues. V was pared by 6 bases and J by 0 bases, with 9 bases between. The germline V gene encodes CDR1 LNHNV and CDR2 YYDKDF (reference sequence). CDR3: CATRRDSSGANVLTF. Written as DNA, the CDR3 is TGTGCCACCAGGCGCGACAGCTCTGGGGCCAACGTCCTGACTTTC.

J is TRBJ1-1 and V is TRBV7-9; weak D call: TRBD1 (6 bases). The CDR3 consists of 14 residues. V gave up 8 bases and J gave up 0 bases, with 13 bases separating them. From germline, CDR1 is SEHNR and CDR2 FQNEAQ (reference sequence). The CDR3: CASQVGQMNTEAFF. The CDR3 nucleotides read TGTGCCAGCCAAGTCGGACAGATGAACACTGAAGCTTTCTTT.

This clone was counted between two and nine times. The V and J genes are TRBV6-6 and TRBJ2-5; D might be TRBD1 (6 bases). Germline V CDR1 and CDR2: MNHNY, SVGAGI (reference sequence). The CDR3 contains 13 residues. Deletions cut 4 bases from V and 5 bases from J, with 11 bases between. The CDR3 coding sequence is TGTGCCAGCAGTTGGGGGCCCGTGGAGACCCAGTACTTC. This sequence encodes CASSWGPVETQYF.

The gene calls are TRBV5-6 and TRBJ1-1; D might be TRBD1 (5 bases). The germline gives CDR1 SGHDT, CDR2 YYEEEE. The V and J ends lost 5 bases and 0 bases respectively, with 11 bases between them. CDR3 length: 14 amino acids. The CDR3: CASSKTVMNTEAFF. CDR3 DNA sequence: TGTGCCAGCAGTAAGACAGTAATGAACACTGAAGCTTTCTTT.

This chain links TRBV9 with TRBJ2-7; D is unresolved. This CDR3 contains 17 residues. From germline, CDR1 is SGDLS and CDR2 YYNGEE. Trimming pared 0 bases from V and 1 base from J, leaving 17 bases between. The CDR3 protein is CASSVGRVSGNSYEQYF. The CDR3 region has the DNA TGTGCCAGCAGCGTAGGACGAGTCTCGGGCAATTCCTACGAGCAGTACTTC.